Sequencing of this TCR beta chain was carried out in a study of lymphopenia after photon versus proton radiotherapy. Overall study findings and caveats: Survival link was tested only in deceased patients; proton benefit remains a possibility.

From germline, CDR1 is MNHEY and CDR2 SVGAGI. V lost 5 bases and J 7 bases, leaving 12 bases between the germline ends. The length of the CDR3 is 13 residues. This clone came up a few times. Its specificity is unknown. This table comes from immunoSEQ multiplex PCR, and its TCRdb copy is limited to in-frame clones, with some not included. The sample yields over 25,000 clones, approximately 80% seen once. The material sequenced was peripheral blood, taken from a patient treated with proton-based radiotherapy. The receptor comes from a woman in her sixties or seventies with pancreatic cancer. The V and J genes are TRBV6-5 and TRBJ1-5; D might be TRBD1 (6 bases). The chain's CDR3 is CASSPLGGQPQHF. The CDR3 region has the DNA TGTGCCAGCAGTCCCCTCGGGGGCCAGCCCCAGCATTTT.